The 21 T cell receptor beta chains presented below share a single source sample, sequenced in a study of identical twins. TCRdb re-derived calls from the 5' RACE reads in MiXCR, one entry per CDR3 protein. The table includes some 260,000 distinct CDR3 sequences, over 12% detected once. Sequencing was carried out using memory (CD45RO+) T cells sorted from blood. The origin of the receptors is a woman younger than 35 in good health.

Details on this clonotype: A read error may account for a junction end that differs from germline. This rearrangement joins TRBV7-3 to TRBJ2-1; TRBD1 matches 7 bases. CDR1 SGHTA and CDR2 FQGTGA come from the germline V gene. The CDR3 is made up of 15 amino acids. CDR3 in DNA: TGTGCCGGCAGACCGACACGGGACAGATACAATGAGCAGTTCTTC. It yields the protein CAGRPTRDRYNEQFF.

V usage is TRBV7-6 and J usage is TRBJ2-1, with 12 bases lining up with TRBD2. The CDR3 is made up of 15 amino acids. CDR1 is SGHVS, CDR2 FNYEAQ, per germline. J lost 9 bases, V lost 4 bases, and 7 bases had no gene match. CDR3 residues: CASSYRTSGEGEQFF. The CDR3 DNA reads as TGTGCCAGCAGCTACCGGACTAGCGGGGAAGGTGAGCAGTTCTTC.

The CDR3, as DNA: TGTGCCAGCAGCCGGACACCCGGGGTGAATGCTGAAGCTTTCTTT. Its translation: CASSRTPGVNAEAFF. The chain carries TRBV6-1 and TRBJ1-1, with a possible D match to TRBD1 (5 bases). Germline-derived CDR1 and CDR2 are MNHNS and SASEGT. The CDR3 extends over 15 amino acids. Between the trimmed V and J ends, which lost 6 bases and 6 bases, there was a span of 20 bases.

The rearrangement joins TRBV4-2 to TRBJ2-7; 7 positions match TRBD2. The V gene's germline CDR1 is LGHNA and CDR2 YNFKEQ. The CDR3 spans 12 residues. Trimming took 3 bases from V and 7 from J; bases not matched to a gene: 3. CDR3: CASSHPAGEQYF. CDR3 nucleotides: TGTGCCAGCAGCCACCCAGCGGGGGAGCAGTACTTC.

The rearrangement joins TRBV7-8 to TRBJ2-1, with 7 bases fitting TRBD2. CDR3 length: 13 residues. From germline, CDR1 is SGHVS and CDR2 FQNEAQ. Losses at the gene ends were 5 bases for V and 11 bases for J; bases not matched to a gene: 9. The CDR3 region has the DNA TGTGCCAGCAGCGTCGGCTCTAGCGGCAAGCAGTTCTTC. It specifies CASSVGSSGKQFF. The variable domain in full, completed from reference TRBV7-8 and TRBJ2-1, reads GAGVSQSPRYKVAKRGQDVALRCDPISGHVSLFWYQQALGQGPEFLTYFQNEAQLDKSGLPSDRFFAERPEGSVSTLKIQRTQQEDSAVYLCASSVGSSGKQFFGPGTRLTVL.

The rearrangement links TRBV20-1 to TRBJ1-1, with 7 bases that match TRBD1. The CDR3 sequence is 13 residues long. Germline values: CDR1 DFQATT, CDR2 SNEGSKA (reference sequence). The V and J ends lost 6 bases and 11 bases, in that order; junction bases with no gene match: 15. The CDR3 DNA reads TGCAGTGCAGATAAACAGGGGAATGGTCGGGCTTTCTTT. It translates to CSADKQGNGRAFF.

This clonotype was recorded many times. The rearrangement links TRBV12-3 or TRBV12-4 to TRBJ1-1, with 7 bases matching TRBD1. After removal of 5 bases from V and 1 base from J, the junction contained 4 bases not matched to a gene. The CDR3 sequence is 14 residues long. CDR3 bases: TGTGCCAGCAGTAAACAGGGGACGAACACTGAAGCTTTCTTT. Amino acid sequence: CASSKQGTNTEAFF.

The chain employs TRBV11-2 and TRBJ1-1; the D is unclear. In germline, CDR1 is SGHAT, CDR2 FQNNGV. The CDR3 loop spans 14 amino acids. V lost 0 bases and J 1 base, leaving 6 bases between the germline ends. CDR3: CASSLEVRNTEAFF. As DNA, the CDR3 is TGTGCCAGCAGCTTAGAGGTTCGGAACACTGAAGCTTTCTTT.

This clonotype was counted between two and nine times. J is TRBJ1-1 and V is TRBV25-1; D perhaps matches TRBD1 (5 bases). Trimming cost V 6 bases and J 3 bases, with 20 bases left between them. There are 16 residues in the CDR3. Germline assignment: CDR1 MGHDK and CDR2 SYGVNS. CDR3 nucleotide sequence: TGTGCCAGCAGCGCAAGTGGCGGCAGGGTCGACACTGAAGCTTTCTTT. Translated, it gives CASSASGGRVDTEAFF.

J is TRBJ1-2 and V is TRBV19; 7 bases are shared with TRBD1. Germline loops: CDR1 LNHDA, CDR2 SQIVND (reference sequence). Trimming cost V 5 bases and J 4 bases; bases outside gene matches: 7. The CDR3 has 14 residues. DNA for the CDR3: TGTGCCAGTAGTCCGGGACAGAGCTTCTATGGCTACACCTTC. Translation gives CASSPGQSFYGYTF.

This clonotype was detected ten times or more. The chain has TRBV5-1 and TRBJ2-1; maybe TRBD1 (6 bases). The V gene's germline CDR1 is SGHRS and CDR2 YFSETQ. V shed 5 bases and J shed 0 bases, with 12 bases lying between them. The CDR3 has 15 amino acids. CDR3 amino acids: CASSKDRSSYNEQFF. CDR3 coding DNA: TGCGCCAGCAGTAAGGACAGAAGCTCCTACAATGAGCAGTTCTTC.

This clonotype turned up a few times. The V call is TRBV25-1, the J call TRBJ1-2; 8 nucleotides agree with TRBD1. Germline-derived CDR1 and CDR2 are MGHDK and SYGVNS. The CDR3 totals 13 residues. The V and J ends lost 7 bases and 7 bases, in that order; junction bases with no gene match: 8. CDR3 residues: CASKDRVVSGYTF. The CDR3 region has the DNA TGTGCCAGCAAGGACAGGGTAGTAAGTGGCTACACCTTC.

This clonotype was recorded many times. The gene calls are TRBV27 and TRBJ1-4; D remains ambiguous. V lost 5 bases and J 3 bases, leaving 10 bases between the germline ends. The germline V gene encodes CDR1 MNHEY and CDR2 SMNVEV (reference sequence). The CDR3 is 14 amino acids. The CDR3 here is CASSVSWANEKLFF. CDR3 bases: TGTGCCAGCAGTGTCTCATGGGCTAATGAAAAACTGTTTTTT.

V is TRBV12-3 or TRBV12-4 and J is TRBJ2-3; D is possibly TRBD1 or TRBD2 (6 bases each). This CDR3 is built from 15 residues. Trimming left V 4 bases short and J 3 bases short, with 14 bases between. CDR3 DNA sequence: TGTGCCAGCAGTTGGGCTAGAGGGGGGACAGATACGCAGTATTTT. Translating gives CASSWARGGTDTQYF.

The chain couples TRBV12-3 or TRBV12-4 to TRBJ2-7; D gene unclear. The CDR3 is 14 residues long. The ends were cut back, 7 bases at V and 0 bases at J, with 13 bases in the middle. CDR3 region: CASIQSESSYEQYF. CDR3 DNA: TGTGCCAGCATACAATCTGAGAGCTCCTACGAGCAGTACTTC.

Comment on this clonotype: This may stem from a read error, because a much larger clone lies one nucleotide away. The chain has TRBV12-3 or TRBV12-4 and TRBJ1-6, with a weak D call TRBD1 (6 bases). Trimming stripped 5 bases from V and 7 bases from J, with 12 bases between. The length of the CDR3 is 14 residues. CDR3 protein: CASSGGEPNSPLHF. DNA of the CDR3: TGTGCCAGCAGTGGGGGCGAACCCAATTCACCCCTCCACTTT.

This clonotype came up a few times. This chain links TRBV6-1 with TRBJ2-7; D is perhaps TRBD1 (6 bases). The CDR3 sequence is 12 residues long. CDR1 MNHNS and CDR2 SASEGT come from the germline V gene. Trimming took off 2 bases at V and 5 bases at J, with 7 bases between the two ends. The CDR3 loop reads CASSEQGNEQYF. The CDR3 coding sequence is TGTGCCAGCAGTGAACAGGGGAACGAGCAGTACTTC.

This clonotype was seen repeatedly, ten times or more. The chain joins TRBV6-2 or TRBV6-3 to TRBJ2-1, with 14 bases matching TRBD2. CDR1 is MNHEY, CDR2 SVGEGT, per germline. V trimming: 4 bases; J trimming: 1 base; junction bases outside the gene matches: 12. This CDR3 region has 20 residues. The CDR3 DNA is TGTGCCAGCAGTTCCCGGACTAGCGGGAGGATCGGTACGTCCTACAATGAGCAGTTCTTC. This encodes CASSSRTSGRIGTSYNEQFF.

Many counts were recorded for this clonotype. The chain couples TRBV7-2 to TRBJ2-1, with TRBD2 identical over 11 bases. CDR3 length equals 14 residues. CDR1 and CDR2 (germline): SGHTA, FQGNSA. V trimming: 5 bases; J trimming: 3 bases; junction bases outside the gene matches: 0. The CDR3 here is CASSGLAGYNEQFF. CDR3 nucleotides: TGTGCCAGCAGCGGACTAGCGGGCTACAATGAGCAGTTCTTC.

CDR3 sequence (DNA): TGTGCCAGCAGGGTACTAGCGGGGGGGCTCTACGAGCAGTACTTC. Its translation is CASRVLAGGLYEQYF. The chain recombines TRBV5-6 with TRBJ2-7, with 13 bases lining up with TRBD2. CDR1 and CDR2 from the germline V gene are SGHDT and YYEEEE. V lost 5 bases to trimming and J lost 3 bases; unmatched junction nucleotides: 5. The CDR3 is made up of 15 amino acids.

The chain recombines TRBV18 with TRBJ2-7; tentative D call: TRBD2 (5 bases). Germline-derived CDR1 and CDR2 are KGHSH and LQKENI. Trimming took off 3 bases at V and 1 base at J, with 13 bases between the two ends. The CDR3 runs 15 residues. The CDR3, as DNA: TGTGCCAGCTCACCGGGAGAGGGTGGATCCTACGAGCAGTACTTC. Translated, it gives CASSPGEGGSYEQYF.